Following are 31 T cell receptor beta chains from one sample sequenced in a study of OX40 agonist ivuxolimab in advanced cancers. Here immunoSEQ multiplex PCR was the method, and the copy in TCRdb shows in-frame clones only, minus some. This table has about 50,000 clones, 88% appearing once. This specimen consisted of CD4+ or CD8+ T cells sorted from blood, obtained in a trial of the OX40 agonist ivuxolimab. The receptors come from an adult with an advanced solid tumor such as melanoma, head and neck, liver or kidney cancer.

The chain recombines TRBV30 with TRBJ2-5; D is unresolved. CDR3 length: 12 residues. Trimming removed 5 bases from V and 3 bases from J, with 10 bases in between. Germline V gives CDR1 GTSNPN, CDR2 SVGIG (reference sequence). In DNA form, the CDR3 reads TGTGCCTGGGCGGACGGAGAAGAGACCCAGTACTTC. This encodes CAWADGEETQYF.

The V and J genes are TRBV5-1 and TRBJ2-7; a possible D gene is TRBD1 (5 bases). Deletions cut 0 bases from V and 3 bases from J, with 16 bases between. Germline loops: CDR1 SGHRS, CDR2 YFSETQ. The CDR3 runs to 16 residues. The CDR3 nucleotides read TGCGCCAGCAGCTTGGAAGGGCAGGGCACAAACTACGAGCAGTACTTC. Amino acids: CASSLEGQGTNYEQYF.

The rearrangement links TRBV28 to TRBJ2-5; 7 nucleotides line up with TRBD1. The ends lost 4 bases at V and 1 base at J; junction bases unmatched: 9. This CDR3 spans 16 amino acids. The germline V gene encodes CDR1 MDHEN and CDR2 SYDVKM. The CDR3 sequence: CASSSLEGAAQETQYF. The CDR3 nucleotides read TGTGCCAGCAGTTCCCTAGAGGGGGCAGCCCAAGAGACCCAGTACTTC.

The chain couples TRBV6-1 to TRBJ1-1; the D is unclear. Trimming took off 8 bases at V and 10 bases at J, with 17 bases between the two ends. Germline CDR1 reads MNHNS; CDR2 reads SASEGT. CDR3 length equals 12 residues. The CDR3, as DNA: TGTGCCAGCCTCGCACGGGCTCGGAGAGCTTTCTTT. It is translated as CASLARARRAFF.

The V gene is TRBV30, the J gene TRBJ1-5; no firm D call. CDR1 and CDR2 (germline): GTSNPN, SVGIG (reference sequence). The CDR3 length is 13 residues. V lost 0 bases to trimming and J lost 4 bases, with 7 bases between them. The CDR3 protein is CAWSVQGNQPQHF. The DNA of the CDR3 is TGTGCCTGGAGTGTACAAGGGAATCAGCCCCAGCATTTT.

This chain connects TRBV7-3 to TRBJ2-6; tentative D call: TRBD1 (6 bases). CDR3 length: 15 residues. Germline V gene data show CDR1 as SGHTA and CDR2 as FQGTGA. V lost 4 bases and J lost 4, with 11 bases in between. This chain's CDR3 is CASSSGALGANVLTF. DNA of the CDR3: TGTGCCAGCAGCTCAGGGGCCCTCGGGGCCAACGTCCTGACTTTC.

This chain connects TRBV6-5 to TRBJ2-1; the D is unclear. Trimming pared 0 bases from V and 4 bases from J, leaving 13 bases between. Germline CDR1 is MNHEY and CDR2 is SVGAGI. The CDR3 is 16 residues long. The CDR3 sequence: CASSYSSQAPYNEQFF. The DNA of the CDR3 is TGTGCCAGCAGTTACTCGAGTCAGGCGCCTTACAATGAGCAGTTCTTC.

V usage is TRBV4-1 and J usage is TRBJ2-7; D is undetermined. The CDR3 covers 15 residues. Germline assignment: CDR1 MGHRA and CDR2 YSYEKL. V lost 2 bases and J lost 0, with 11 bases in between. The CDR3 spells CASSQQVSGSYEQYF. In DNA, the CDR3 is TGCGCCAGCAGCCAACAGGTTTCCGGCTCCTACGAGCAGTACTTC.

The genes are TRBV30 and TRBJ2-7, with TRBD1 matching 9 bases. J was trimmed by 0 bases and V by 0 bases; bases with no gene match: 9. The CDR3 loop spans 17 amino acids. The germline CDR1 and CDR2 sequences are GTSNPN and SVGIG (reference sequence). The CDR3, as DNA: TGTGCCTGGAGTGTAGGGACAGGGAGAGAGGGCTCCTACGAGCAGTACTTC. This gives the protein CAWSVGTGREGSYEQYF.

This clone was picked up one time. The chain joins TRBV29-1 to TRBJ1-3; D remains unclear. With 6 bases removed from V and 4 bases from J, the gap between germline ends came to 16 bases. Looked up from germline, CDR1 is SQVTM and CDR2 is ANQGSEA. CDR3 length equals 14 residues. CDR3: CSVPDTGGGNTIYF. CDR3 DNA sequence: TGCAGCGTACCCGATACGGGTGGAGGAAACACCATATATTTT. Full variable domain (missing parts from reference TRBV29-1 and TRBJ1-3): SAVISQKPSRDICQRGTSLTIQCQVDSQVTMMFWYRQQPGQSLTLIATANQGSEATYESGFVIDKFPISRPNLTFSTLTVSNMSPEDSSIYLCSVPDTGGGNTIYFGEGSWLTVV.

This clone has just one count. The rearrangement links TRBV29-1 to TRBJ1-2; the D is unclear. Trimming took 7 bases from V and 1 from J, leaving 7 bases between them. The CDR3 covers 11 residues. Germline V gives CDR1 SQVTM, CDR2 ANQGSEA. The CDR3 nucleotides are TGCAGCGCCTACGGTAACTATGGCTACACCTTC. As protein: CSAYGNYGYTF.

For the CDR3, the DNA is TGTGCCAGCAGCAAAGCAGGGAAAAACATTCAGTACTTC. Amino acid sequence: CASSKAGKNIQYF. This chain joins TRBV21-1 and TRBJ2-4. TRBV21-1 is termed a pseudogene. The CDR3 is made up of 13 amino acids.

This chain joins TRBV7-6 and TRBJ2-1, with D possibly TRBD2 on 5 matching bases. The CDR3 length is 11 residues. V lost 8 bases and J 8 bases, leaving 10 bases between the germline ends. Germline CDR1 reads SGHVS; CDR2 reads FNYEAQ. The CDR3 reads CASGPRDEQFF. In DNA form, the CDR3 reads TGTGCCAGCGGTCCGAGGGATGAGCAGTTCTTC.

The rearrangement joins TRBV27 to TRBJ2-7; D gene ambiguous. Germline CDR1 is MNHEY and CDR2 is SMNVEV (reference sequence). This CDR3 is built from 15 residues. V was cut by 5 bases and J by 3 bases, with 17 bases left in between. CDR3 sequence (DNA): TGTGCCAGCAGTACACGCGACCGGACCAACTACGAGCAGTACTTC. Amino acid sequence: CASSTRDRTNYEQYF.

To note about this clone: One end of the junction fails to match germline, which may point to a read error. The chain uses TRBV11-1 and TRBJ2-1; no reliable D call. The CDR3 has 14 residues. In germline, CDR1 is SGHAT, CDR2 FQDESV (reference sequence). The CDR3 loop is CASSLTVSVDDTVF. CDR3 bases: TGTGCCAGCAGCTTAACCGTCTCCGTGGACGATACGGTCTTC.

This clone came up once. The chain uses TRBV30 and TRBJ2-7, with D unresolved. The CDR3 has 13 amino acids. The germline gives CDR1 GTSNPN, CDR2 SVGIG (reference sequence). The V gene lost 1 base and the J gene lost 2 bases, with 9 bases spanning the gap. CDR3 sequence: CAWSDGSAYEQYF. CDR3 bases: TGTGCCTGGAGTGACGGCAGTGCCTACGAGCAGTACTTC.

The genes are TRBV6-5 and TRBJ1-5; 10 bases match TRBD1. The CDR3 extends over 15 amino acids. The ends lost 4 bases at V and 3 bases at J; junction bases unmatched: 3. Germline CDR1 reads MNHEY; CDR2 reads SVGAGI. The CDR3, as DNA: TGTGCCAGCAGTTCCGGGACAGGGGTCAATCAGCCCCAGCATTTT. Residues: CASSSGTGVNQPQHF.

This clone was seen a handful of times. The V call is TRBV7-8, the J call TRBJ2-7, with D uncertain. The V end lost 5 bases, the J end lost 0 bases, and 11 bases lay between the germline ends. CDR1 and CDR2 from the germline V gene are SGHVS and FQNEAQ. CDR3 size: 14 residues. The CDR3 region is CASSPTPSSYEQYF. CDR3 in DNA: TGTGCCAGCAGCCCAACACCTAGCTCCTACGAGCAGTACTTC.

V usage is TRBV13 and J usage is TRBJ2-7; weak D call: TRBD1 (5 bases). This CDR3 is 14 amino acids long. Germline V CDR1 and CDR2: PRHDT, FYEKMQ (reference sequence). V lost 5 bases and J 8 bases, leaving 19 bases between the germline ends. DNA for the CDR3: TGTGCCAGCAGCCTGGAAGGTAAGGGGCCCAAGCAGTACTTC. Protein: CASSLEGKGPKQYF.

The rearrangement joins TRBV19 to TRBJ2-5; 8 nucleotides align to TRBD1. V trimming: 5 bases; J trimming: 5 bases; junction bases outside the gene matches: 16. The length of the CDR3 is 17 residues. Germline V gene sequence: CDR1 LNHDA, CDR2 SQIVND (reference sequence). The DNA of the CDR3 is TGTGCCAGTAGTCTCAACCAGGGGGCTGTTGTGAAGGAGACCCAGTACTTC. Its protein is CASSLNQGAVVKETQYF.

The CDR3 region has the DNA TGTGCTAGTGGTTTGGGATTCAATCAGCCCCAGCATTTT. This encodes CASGLGFNQPQHF. V and J are TRBV12-5 and TRBJ1-5; D gene uncertain. This CDR3 is 13 amino acids long. Germline V gene lookup returns CDR1 LGHNT and CDR2 FRNRAP. The V gene lost 1 base and the J gene lost 3 bases, with 4 bases spanning the gap. The variable domain in full, completed from reference TRBV12-5 and TRBJ1-5, reads DARVTQTPRHKVTEMGQEVTMRCQPILGHNTVFWYRQTMMQGLELLAYFRNRAPLDDSGMPKDRFSAEMPDATLATLKIQPSEPRDSAVYFCASGLGFNQPQHFGDGTRLSIL.

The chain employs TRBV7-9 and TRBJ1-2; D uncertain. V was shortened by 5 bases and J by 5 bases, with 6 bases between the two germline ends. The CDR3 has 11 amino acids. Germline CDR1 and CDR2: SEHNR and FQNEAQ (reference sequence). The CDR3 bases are TGTGCCAGCAGCGGTTGGTATGGCTACACCTTC. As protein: CASSGWYGYTF.

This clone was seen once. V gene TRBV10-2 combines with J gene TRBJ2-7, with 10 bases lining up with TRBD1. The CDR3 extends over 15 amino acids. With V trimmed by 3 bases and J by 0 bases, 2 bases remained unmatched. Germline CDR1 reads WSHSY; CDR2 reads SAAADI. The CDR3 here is CASSDRTGGSYEQYF. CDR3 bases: TGCGCCAGCAGTGACCGGACAGGGGGCTCCTACGAGCAGTACTTC.

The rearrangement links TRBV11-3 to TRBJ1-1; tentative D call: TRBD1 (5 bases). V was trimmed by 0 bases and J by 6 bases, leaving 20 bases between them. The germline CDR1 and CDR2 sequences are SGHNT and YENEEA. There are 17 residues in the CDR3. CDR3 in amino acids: CASSLEGWREGRSEAFF. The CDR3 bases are TGTGCCAGCAGCTTAGAAGGGTGGAGGGAGGGGAGATCTGAAGCTTTCTTT.

The CDR3 DNA is TGTGCCTGGAGTGTTGGGGTGACCTACGAGCAGTACTTC. Its protein is CAWSVGVTYEQYF. The V and J genes are TRBV30 and TRBJ2-7; D gene uncertain. V gave up 0 bases and J gave up 2 bases, with 8 bases separating them. The CDR3 is 13 amino acids. CDR1 and CDR2 (germline): GTSNPN, SVGIG (reference sequence).

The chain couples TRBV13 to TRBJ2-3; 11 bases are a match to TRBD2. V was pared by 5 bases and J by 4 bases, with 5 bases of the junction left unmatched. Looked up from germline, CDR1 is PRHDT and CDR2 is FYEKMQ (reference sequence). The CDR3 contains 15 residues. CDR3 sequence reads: CASSHPSGGPDTQYF. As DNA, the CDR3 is TGTGCCAGCAGCCACCCTAGCGGGGGGCCAGATACGCAGTATTTT.

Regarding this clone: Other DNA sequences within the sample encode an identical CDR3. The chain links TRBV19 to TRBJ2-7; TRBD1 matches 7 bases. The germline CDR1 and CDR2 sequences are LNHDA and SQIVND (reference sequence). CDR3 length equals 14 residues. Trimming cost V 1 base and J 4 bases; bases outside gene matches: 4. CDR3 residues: CASSIGTGPYEQYF. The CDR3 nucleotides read TGTGCCAGTAGTATAGGGACAGGACCGTACGAGCAGTACTTC. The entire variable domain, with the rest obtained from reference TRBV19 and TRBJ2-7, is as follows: DGGITQSPKYLFRKEGQNVTLSCEQNLNHDAMYWYRQDPGQGLRLIYYSQIVNDFQKGDIAEGYSVSREKKESFPLTVTSAQKNPTAFYLCASSIGTGPYEQYFGPGTRLTVT.

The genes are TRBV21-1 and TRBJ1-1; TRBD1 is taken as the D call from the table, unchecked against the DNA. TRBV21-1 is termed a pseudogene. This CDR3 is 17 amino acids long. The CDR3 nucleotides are TGTGCCAGCAGCACCCGACAGGCTAATCAGGGGAACACTGAAGCTTTCTTT. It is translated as CASSTRQANQGNTEAFF.

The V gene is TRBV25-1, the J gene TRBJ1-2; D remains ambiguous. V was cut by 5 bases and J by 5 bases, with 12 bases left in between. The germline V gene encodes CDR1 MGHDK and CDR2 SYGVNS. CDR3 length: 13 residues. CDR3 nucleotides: TGTGCCAGCAGTAAAGGGTTTGGGTATGGCTACACCTTC. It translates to CASSKGFGYGYTF.

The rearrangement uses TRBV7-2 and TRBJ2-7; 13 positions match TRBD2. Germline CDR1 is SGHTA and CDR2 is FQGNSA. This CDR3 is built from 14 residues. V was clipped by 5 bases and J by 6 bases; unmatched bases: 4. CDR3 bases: TGTGCCAGCAGCCCCGGGACTAGCGGGGTCGAGCAGTACTTC. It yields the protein CASSPGTSGVEQYF.

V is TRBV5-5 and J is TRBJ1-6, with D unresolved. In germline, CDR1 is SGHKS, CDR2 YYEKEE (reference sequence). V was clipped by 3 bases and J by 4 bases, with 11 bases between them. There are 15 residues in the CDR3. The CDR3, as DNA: TGTGCCAGCAGCTCCCGTACGGTTTATAATTCACCCCTCCACTTT. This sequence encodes CASSSRTVYNSPLHF. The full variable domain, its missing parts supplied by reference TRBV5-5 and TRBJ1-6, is DAGVTQSPTHLIKTRGQQVTLRCSPISGHKSVSWYQQVLGQGPQFIFQYYEKEERGRGNFPDRFSARQFPNYSSELNVNALLLGDSALYLCASSSRTVYNSPLHFGNGTRLTVT.